The 29 T cell receptor beta chains listed next were all sequenced from one sample in a study of cytotoxic CD8 clonotypes in ibrutinib-treated CLL. Sequenced by immunoSEQ multiplex PCR; TCRdb stores in-frame clones only, minus some. The data hold 200,000 to 250,000 clones, with about three quarters observed a single time. The sequenced sample was PBMCs, obtained after 24 months of ibrutinib treatment. The receptors shown here come from a human donor with chronic lymphocytic leukemia.

The chain couples TRBV11-2 to TRBJ2-7; D is uncertain. The germline V gene has CDR1 SGHAT and CDR2 FQNNGV. The CDR3 length is 14 residues. V was shortened by 1 base and J by 0 bases, with 7 bases between the two germline ends. The CDR3 loop is CASSLVGASYEQYF. The CDR3 coding sequence is TGTGCCAGCAGCTTAGTCGGCGCCTCCTACGAGCAGTACTTC.

This chain connects TRBV5-1 to TRBJ2-1, with D possibly TRBD2 on 6 matching bases. Germline V gives CDR1 SGHRS, CDR2 YFSETQ. The germline V and J ends were trimmed by 0 bases and 5 bases, with 12 bases remaining between them. The CDR3 covers 15 residues. The CDR3 region is CASSLAGREHNEQFF. CDR3 DNA: TGCGCCAGCAGCTTGGCCGGGCGGGAACACAATGAGCAGTTCTTC.

The chain links TRBV11-2 to TRBJ1-4; TRBD1 matches 7 bases. The V segment lost 5 bases and the J segment 4 bases; nucleotides outside the gene matches: 7. The CDR3 covers 15 residues. Germline CDR1 reads SGHAT; CDR2 reads FQNNGV. The CDR3 DNA reads TGTGCCAGCAGCAAGGGGACAGCGGTTAATGAAAAACTGTTTTTT. Its protein is CASSKGTAVNEKLFF.

Note on this clone: A junction boundary mismatches the germline segment, possibly from a read error. V usage is TRBV7-7 and J usage is TRBJ2-5, with D possibly matching TRBD1 (6 bases). From germline, CDR1 is SSHAT and CDR2 FNYEAQ (reference sequence). The CDR3 is 13 residues long. CDR3 sequence reads: CASSLETGETQYF. The CDR3 bases are TGTGCTAGCAGCTTAGAGACAGGCGAGACCCAGTACTTC.

J is TRBJ1-1 and V is TRBV9; TRBD1 is a possible D gene (6 bases). The length of the CDR3 is 14 residues. Germline-derived CDR1 and CDR2 are SGDLS and YYNGEE. Trimming took 4 bases from V and 1 from J, leaving 11 bases between them. Here the CDR3 reads CASSTSTGNTEAFF. The CDR3 nucleotides read TGTGCCAGCAGCACTTCGACAGGGAACACTGAAGCTTTCTTT.

J is TRBJ2-2 and V is TRBV9; 7 positions agree with TRBD2. This CDR3 is built from 16 residues. The germline CDR1 and CDR2 sequences are SGDLS and YYNGEE. With V trimmed by 0 bases and J by 2 bases, 4 bases remained unmatched. The CDR3 sequence: CASSVASGINTGELFF. DNA of the CDR3: TGTGCCAGCAGCGTAGCCAGCGGGATCAACACCGGGGAGCTGTTTTTT.

The chain recombines TRBV6-6 with TRBJ2-7; perhaps TRBD1 as D (5 bases). V was shortened by 2 bases and J by 3 bases, with 8 bases between the two germline ends. The germline gives CDR1 MNHNY, CDR2 SVGAGI (reference sequence). The CDR3 sequence is 13 residues long. CDR3 bases: TGTGCCAGCAGTTACGCGACAGACTACGAGCAGTACTTC. Residues: CASSYATDYEQYF.

The gene calls are TRBV27 and TRBJ2-7, with TRBD1 matching over 7 bases. This CDR3 region has 15 residues. V was clipped by 5 bases and J by 4 bases; unmatched bases: 11. The V gene's germline CDR1 is MNHEY and CDR2 SMNVEV (reference sequence). The CDR3 protein is CASSAQRDSIYEQYF. In DNA form, the CDR3 reads TGTGCCAGCAGTGCCCAACGGGACAGTATATACGAGCAGTACTTC.

The chain carries TRBV7-6 and TRBJ2-7; TRBD1 matches at 7 bases. The V segment lost 5 bases and the J segment 0 bases; nucleotides outside the gene matches: 7. CDR1 SGHVS and CDR2 FNYEAQ come from the germline V gene. This CDR3 contains 15 residues. CDR3 sequence: CASSPGQESSYEQYF. The CDR3 nucleotides are TGTGCCAGCAGCCCAGGACAGGAGAGCTCCTACGAGCAGTACTTC.

This clone was found a few times. The genes are TRBV20-1 and TRBJ1-1, with a tentative D call TRBD1 (5 bases). The CDR3 is 11 residues long. V lost 5 bases and J lost 3, with 7 bases in between. CDR1 and CDR2 from the germline V gene are DFQATT and SNEGSKA (reference sequence). DNA of the CDR3: TGCAGTGCTCCAGGGCACACTGAAGCTTTCTTT. Translated: CSAPGHTEAFF.

This chain joins TRBV28 and TRBJ2-7; 7 bases are shared with TRBD2. Germline V CDR1 and CDR2: MDHEN, SYDVKM. The ends lost 3 bases at V and 3 bases at J; junction bases unmatched: 5. CDR3 length: 14 residues. This CDR3 is CASSFLAEVYEQYF. DNA of the CDR3: TGTGCCAGCAGTTTTCTAGCGGAAGTCTACGAGCAGTACTTC.

The gene calls are TRBV6-5 and TRBJ2-2; 8 bases fit TRBD2. J gave up 6 bases and V 7 bases, and 10 bases lay outside the gene matches. The germline V gene encodes CDR1 MNHEY and CDR2 SVGAGI. The CDR3 is 15 amino acids. Here the CDR3 reads CASTSDWREAGELFF. CDR3 DNA sequence: TGTGCCAGCACCTCCGACTGGCGGGAGGCCGGGGAGCTGTTTTTT.

This clone was observed once. J is TRBJ2-3 and V is TRBV11-3, with 9 bases aligning to TRBD2. This CDR3 contains 14 residues. The germline V gene has CDR1 SGHNT and CDR2 YENEEA. The trim removed 1 base at V and 6 bases at J, leaving 2 bases unmatched. CDR3 in DNA: TGTGCCAGCAGCTTAGGGACTAGCGCGGATACGCAGTATTTT. Protein product: CASSLGTSADTQYF. The whole variable domain, filled in from reference TRBV11-3 and TRBJ2-3, reads EAGVVQSPRYKIIEKKQPVAFWCNPISGHNTLYWYLQNLGQGPELLIRYENEEAVDDSQLPKDRFSAERLKGVDSTLKIQPAELGDSAVYLCASSLGTSADTQYFGPGTRLTVL.

The chain couples TRBV2 to TRBJ2-1; TRBD2 matches at 7 bases. The CDR3 has 16 residues. CDR1 and CDR2 from the germline V gene are SNHLY and FYNNEI. J was trimmed by 2 bases and V by 11 bases; bases with no gene match: 15. CDR3 sequence (DNA): TGTGCCCATACCGCCTGGGCTAGCGGTCCCTACAATGAGCAGTTCTTC. Amino acids: CAHTAWASGPYNEQFF.

The chain recombines TRBV4-3 with TRBJ2-7, with 7 bases matching TRBD2. CDR3 size: 19 residues. V dropped 0 bases and J dropped 1; count of bases not matched to a gene: 15. Germline CDR1 reads LGHNA; CDR2 reads YSLEER. CDR3 amino acids: CASSQESPKWGLPSYEQYF. The CDR3 DNA follows: TGCGCCAGCAGCCAAGAAAGCCCAAAATGGGGACTACCGTCCTACGAGCAGTACTTC.

The chain couples TRBV19 to TRBJ2-1, with no clear D. V gave up 3 bases and J gave up 4 bases, with 13 bases separating them. The CDR3 is 15 amino acids. Germline V gene sequence: CDR1 LNHDA, CDR2 SQIVND (reference sequence). The CDR3 DNA reads as TGTGCCAGTAGTATTGCAGTGGGTAGATACAATGAGCAGTTCTTC. This sequence encodes CASSIAVGRYNEQFF.

There are a few counts of this clone. The rearrangement links TRBV29-1 to TRBJ2-7; weak D call: TRBD1 (5 bases). CDR1 and CDR2 (germline): SQVTM, ANQGSEA. Deletions cut 5 bases from V and 3 bases from J, with 11 bases between. The CDR3 is made up of 12 amino acids. The CDR3 protein is CSVFGQGYEQYF. CDR3 sequence (DNA): TGCAGCGTTTTCGGGCAGGGCTACGAGCAGTACTTC.

The CDR3 DNA sequence: TGTGCCAGCAGCCCTCGTGCGGCTAGCACAGATACGCAGTATTTT. It yields the protein CASSPRAASTDTQYF. The genes are TRBV7-9 and TRBJ2-3; D not certain. Germline V CDR1 and CDR2: SEHNR, FQNEAQ (reference sequence). V was trimmed by 5 bases and J by 0 bases, leaving 12 bases between them. The CDR3 is made up of 15 amino acids.

V and J are TRBV20-1 and TRBJ2-5; D is ambiguous. Germline V gives CDR1 DFQATT, CDR2 SNEGSKA (reference sequence). The V end lost 7 bases, the J end lost 1 base, and 4 bases lay between the germline ends. CDR3 size: 10 residues. Here the CDR3 reads CSVTQETQYF. As DNA, the CDR3 is TGCAGTGTCACCCAAGAGACCCAGTACTTC.

This clone was seen more than once but under ten times. The V and J genes are TRBV29-1 and TRBJ2-7; 7 bases align to TRBD2. This CDR3 spans 11 amino acids. Germline CDR1 and CDR2: SQVTM and ANQGSEA. J gave up 2 bases and V 7 bases, and 2 bases lay outside the gene matches. For the CDR3, the DNA is TGCAGCGGGGGAGGGCCCTACGAGCAGTACTTC. It translates to CSGGGPYEQYF.

This clone was counted once. The chain recombines TRBV29-1 with TRBJ1-1; 7 bases match TRBD1. The CDR3 runs to 13 residues. The germline V gene has CDR1 SQVTM and CDR2 ANQGSEA. Losses at the gene ends were 7 bases for V and 4 bases for J; bases not matched to a gene: 9. CDR3 protein: CSATQGRVTEAFF. CDR3 DNA: TGCAGCGCTACACAGGGGAGGGTCACTGAAGCTTTCTTT.

The rearrangement links TRBV2 to TRBJ2-3, with TRBD2 matching 12 bases. Looked up from germline, CDR1 is SNHLY and CDR2 is FYNNEI. V shed 2 bases and J 7 bases; nucleotides not matched to a gene: 7. The CDR3 length is 16 residues. Written as DNA, the CDR3 is TGTGCCAGCAGTGAATCTAGCGGGAGGGCCGGTAATACGCAGTATTTT. Residues: CASSESSGRAGNTQYF.

This clone turned up a few times. Different DNA sequences within this sample yield the same CDR3. The chain employs TRBV7-2 and TRBJ2-7; D is undetermined. The V end was cut by 8 bases, the J end by 1 base, with 9 bases between. This CDR3 contains 12 residues. The germline V gene encodes CDR1 SGHTA and CDR2 FQGNSA. The CDR3 loop is CASGGSSYEQYF. The CDR3 nucleotides are TGTGCCAGCGGTGGCAGTTCCTACGAGCAGTACTTC. Looking up the rest from reference TRBV7-2 and TRBJ2-7 gives the full variable domain: GAGVSQSPSNKVTEKGKDVELRCDPISGHTALYWYRQSLGQGLEFLIYFQGNSAPDKSGLPSDRFSAERTGGSVSTLTIQRTQQEDSAVYLCASGGSSYEQYFGPGTRLTVT.

The V gene is TRBV18, the J gene TRBJ2-5; D may be TRBD1 (6 bases). The CDR3 runs 13 residues. Germline loops: CDR1 KGHSH, CDR2 LQKENI. V lost 2 bases and J 2 bases, leaving 6 bases between the germline ends. The DNA of the CDR3 is TGTGCCAGCTCACCAGGACAGCAAGAGACCCAGTACTTC. It translates to CASSPGQQETQYF.

J is TRBJ1-1 and V is TRBV11-2; D might be TRBD1 (5 bases). The CDR3 consists of 14 residues. V was clipped by 3 bases and J by 1 base, with 9 bases between them. Germline V gene sequence: CDR1 SGHAT, CDR2 FQNNGV. The CDR3 sequence is CASSLGGRNTEAFF. In DNA form, the CDR3 reads TGTGCCAGCAGCTTGGGGGGTAGGAACACTGAAGCTTTCTTT.

This rearrangement joins TRBV5-1 to TRBJ1-3; D gene ambiguous. The V gene's germline CDR1 is SGHRS and CDR2 YFSETQ. The CDR3 has 14 residues. V lost 2 bases and J lost 2, with 8 bases in between. CDR3 DNA: TGCGCCAGCAGCTTTCCGATAACTGGAAACACCATATATTTT. Amino acid sequence: CASSFPITGNTIYF.

The rearrangement joins TRBV2 to TRBJ2-5, with a possible D match to TRBD1 (6 bases). The germline CDR1 and CDR2 sequences are SNHLY and FYNNEI. With 5 bases removed from V and 9 bases from J, the gap between germline ends came to 16 bases. The CDR3 is 13 residues long. The CDR3 is CASSLTGRGAQYF. DNA for the CDR3: TGTGCCAGCAGTCTTACAGGGCGAGGGGCCCAGTACTTC.

This rearrangement joins TRBV5-1 to TRBJ2-5; D is uncertain. The CDR3 sequence is 14 residues long. Germline lookup yields CDR1 SGHRS and CDR2 YFSETQ. The V end was cut by 1 base, the J end by 5 bases, with 12 bases between. As DNA, the CDR3 is TGCGCCAGCAGCTTGACGGTAGTCTGGGAGACCCAGTACTTC. As protein: CASSLTVVWETQYF.

Written as DNA, the CDR3 is TGCAGCGTTGAAGTAGGTGGGCGCGGTACTGAAGCTTTCTTT. Protein sequence: CSVEVGGRGTEAFF. The chain couples TRBV29-1 to TRBJ1-1; no definite D call. The V end lost 1 base, the J end lost 5 bases, and 14 bases lay between the germline ends. The CDR3 has 14 amino acids. CDR1 is SQVTM, CDR2 ANQGSEA, per germline.